This T cell receptor beta chain was sequenced in a study of beta chain features in type 1 diabetes. General observations from the study: Moderate but significant shortening of TCRB CDR3s was recorded in all four CD4+ subsets from Type 1 diabetes patients. Healthy donors had naive, central memory and Treg TCRB repertoires that appeared less similar than those seen among patients. Any HLA effect on TCRB rearrangement was left unresolved by small sub-analyses.

The whole isolated RNA underwent reverse transcription, so sequencing captured expressed TCRB transcripts. About 3.57 million reads were obtained on average from naive, central memory and regulatory T cell samples. The repertoire was sequenced with immunoSEQ multiplex PCR; TCRdb's copy has only in-frame clones and lacks some. The repertoire has 85,000 to 110,000 clones, 25% to 35% of them found once; the top ten carry under 0.55%. Using CD45RO/CCR7/CD25/CD127/CD95/CD27, CD4+ naive, central memory, regulatory and stem cell-like memory cells were sorted. This clone showed up just a few times. The target antigen is unknown. This CDR3 is 18 amino acids long.

This chain links TRBV21-1 with TRBJ1-1. TRBV21-1 is described as a pseudogene. The receptor was isolated from a woman between 18 and 29 years old with type 1 diabetes. The sample comprised central memory CD4+ T cells from blood. The CDR3 nucleotides are TGTGCCAGCAGCAAAGTTGGCCGAGGGTTTGGGTTGGAGACTGAAGCTTTCTTT. Translated: CASSKVGRGFGLETEAFF.